A single sample gave rise to the 10 T cell receptor beta chains below, sequenced in a study of blood T cells in healthy people across ages. The authors ran a second PCR of about 7 to 11 cycles using a sample-barcoded 5' primer and a J-beta primer mix. In TCRdb, the 5' RACE reads were re-called with MiXCR into one record per CDR3 protein. The sample has about 1.5 million distinct CDR3 sequences, approximately 43% seen once; the top ten hold more than 4%. The sample comprised blood. The receptors here all came from a woman under 30 in good health.

This sequence joins TRBV7-2 and TRBJ2-5; 7 positions agree with TRBD2. There are 13 residues in the CDR3. Germline V gene data show CDR1 as SGHTA and CDR2 as FQGNSA. The junction had 8 bases not matched to a gene; V was cut back by 5 bases and J by 8 bases. The CDR3 DNA sequence: TGTGCCAGCAGCGCGGGGGAGGTTCGTACCCAGTACTTC. It is translated as CASSAGEVRTQYF.

The chain combines TRBV12-3 or TRBV12-4 with TRBJ2-1; a possible D gene is TRBD2 (6 bases). Trimming left V 2 bases short and J 8 bases short, with 16 bases between. CDR3 length equals 15 residues. The CDR3 DNA is TGTGCCAGCAGTTTAAGCTCCAGGAGGGTTTATGAGCAGTTCTTC. Residues: CASSLSSRRVYEQFF.

CDR3 amino acids: CASSQGGGGNTIYF. The CDR3 DNA reads as TGCGCCAGCAGCCAAGGAGGGGGCGGAAACACCATATATTTT. This rearrangement joins TRBV4-3 to TRBJ1-3; 7 bases line up with TRBD1. The CDR3 sequence is 14 residues long. CDR1 and CDR2 from the germline V gene are LGHNA and YSLEER. V dropped 1 base and J dropped 4; count of bases not matched to a gene: 1.

This clonotype occurred once. The CDR3 protein is CASSELAGAFNEQFF. For the CDR3, the DNA is TGTGCCAGCAGTGAACTTGCGGGGGCGTTCAATGAGCAGTTCTTC. The chain joins TRBV2 to TRBJ2-1, with D perhaps matching TRBD2 (7 bases). The CDR3 runs 15 residues. The germline CDR1 and CDR2 sequences are SNHLY and FYNNEI. Between the trimmed V and J ends, which lost 2 bases and 6 bases, there was a span of 14 bases.

This chain uses TRBV7-8 with TRBJ2-3, with no clear D. The V gene's germline CDR1 is SGHVS and CDR2 FQNEAQ. Trimming left V 1 base short and J 4 bases short, with 15 bases between. The CDR3 contains 16 residues. The CDR3 reads CASSLGGPRVPDTQYF. The DNA of the CDR3 is TGTGCCAGCAGCTTAGGGGGTCCCAGAGTCCCAGATACGCAGTATTTT.

This clonotype was picked up a small number of times. The V call is TRBV7-2, the J call TRBJ1-1; no clear D gene. V lost 5 bases to trimming and J lost 5 bases, with 15 bases between them. Germline V gives CDR1 SGHTA, CDR2 FQGNSA. The CDR3 consists of 14 residues. The CDR3 nucleotides are TGTGCCAGCAGCCCATCTCCCCCGTGGACTGAAGCTTTCTTT. Amino acid sequence: CASSPSPPWTEAFF.

The chain joins TRBV20-1 to TRBJ2-3; unclear D gene. This CDR3 has 15 residues. The germline V gene encodes CDR1 DFQATT and CDR2 SNEGSKA (reference sequence). The V end lost 5 bases, the J end lost 2 bases, and 17 bases lay between the germline ends. In nucleotides, the CDR3 is TGCAGTGCTCCCTTACAAGACTGGAACACAGATACGCAGTATTTT. Protein sequence: CSAPLQDWNTDTQYF.

This clonotype was observed a few times. This chain uses TRBV7-9 with TRBJ2-7, with D perhaps TRBD1 (7 bases). The CDR3 runs 15 residues. Germline values: CDR1 SEHNR, CDR2 FQNEAQ (reference sequence). With 10 bases removed from V and 4 bases from J, the gap between germline ends came to 23 bases. This CDR3 is CATFSPGAQGYEQYF. The CDR3 region has the DNA TGTGCCACCTTTTCCCCGGGAGCACAGGGGTACGAGCAGTACTTC. The full variable domain, its missing parts supplied by reference TRBV7-9 and TRBJ2-7, is DTGVSQNPRHKITKRGQNVTFRCDPISEHNRLYWYRQTLGQGPEFLTYFQNEAQLEKSRLLSDRFSAERPKGSFSTLEIQRTEQGDSAMYLCATFSPGAQGYEQYFGPGTRLTVT.

This clonotype showed up many times. The gene calls are TRBV12-3 or TRBV12-4 and TRBJ1-1; no firm D call. V was clipped by 6 bases and J by 2 bases, with 4 bases between them. This CDR3 has 11 residues. CDR3 loop: CASRTNTEAFF. The CDR3 DNA reads as TGTGCCAGCAGGACCAACACTGAAGCTTTCTTT.

This chain links TRBV28 with TRBJ1-2; perhaps TRBD1 as D (5 bases). This CDR3 contains 16 residues. V was clipped by 2 bases and J by 7 bases, with 20 bases between them. Germline CDR1 reads MDHEN; CDR2 reads SYDVKM. In DNA, the CDR3 is TGTGCCAGCAGTTTAAAGATGAGGGGATTACGAAGTGGCTACACCTTC. Encoded protein: CASSLKMRGLRSGYTF.